These 23 T cell receptor beta chains originate from one sample sequenced in a study of T cell repertoires in cytomegalovirus infection. Their antigens are not known. From the reads, TCRdb called clonotypes with MiXCR, one entry per CDR3 protein. Seen here are under 70,000 distinct CDR3 sequences, about 30% observed once, and the top ten hold around three quarters. Sequenced sample: PBMCs, sequenced either directly or after in vitro stimulation (not recorded which). All receptors come from a human donor in good health (CMV status not recorded). Some clones in this sample may be carry-over from other donors' samples.

CDR3 in amino acids: CASTHSRGFHNSPLHF. CDR3 nucleotide sequence: TGTGCCAGCACTCACTCCCGGGGTTTCCATAATTCACCCCTCCACTTT. The V and J genes are TRBV12-3 or TRBV12-4 and TRBJ1-6; D is unclear. The CDR3 is made up of 16 amino acids. Deletions cut 7 bases from V and 5 bases from J, with 18 bases between.

This clonotype was picked up many times. The rearrangement joins TRBV2 to TRBJ1-1; D gene uncertain. The V and J ends lost 4 bases and 8 bases respectively, with 8 bases between them. Germline lookup yields CDR1 SNHLY and CDR2 FYNNEI. The CDR3 has 11 amino acids. CDR3 in DNA: TGTGCCAGCAGTGGTCGTTGGGAAGCTTTCTTT. Translation gives CASSGRWEAFF.

This clonotype has more than one count but fewer than ten. The CDR3 nucleotides read TGTGCCAGCAGCTTAGCGGGAAAAGAGACCCAGTACTTC. Amino acid sequence: CASSLAGKETQYF. V is TRBV7-6 and J is TRBJ2-5; no clear D gene. Trimming cost V 0 bases and J 3 bases, with 5 bases left between them. The CDR3 covers 13 residues. CDR1 SGHVS and CDR2 FNYEAQ come from the germline V gene. The variable domain in full, with the rest retrieved from reference TRBV7-6 and TRBJ2-5, is GAGVSQSPRYKVTKRGQDVALRCDPISGHVSLYWYRQALGQGPEFLTYFNYEAQQDKSGLPNDRFSAERPEGSISTLTIQRTEQRDSAMYRCASSLAGKETQYFGPGTRLLVL.

Of note for this clonotype: Sequence at one end of the junction differs from germline and may be a read error. The chain employs TRBV28 and TRBJ2-1; 7 bases line up with TRBD1. The CDR3 is made up of 16 amino acids. Germline values: CDR1 MDHEN, CDR2 SYDVKM. The CDR3 here is CASSPVSQGVRYNELF. In DNA, the CDR3 is TGTGCCAGCAGTCCAGTCTCGCAGGGGGTTCGGTACAATGAGCTCTTC.

This chain uses TRBV14 with TRBJ1-1, with a tentative D call TRBD1 (5 bases). CDR3 length equals 16 residues. The germline V and J ends were trimmed by 4 bases and 3 bases, with 18 bases remaining between them. From germline, CDR1 is SGHDN and CDR2 FVKESK. CDR3 amino acids: CASSLSRSWGYTEAFF. CDR3 bases: TGTGCCAGCAGCCTTTCCCGATCTTGGGGGTACACTGAAGCTTTCTTT.

This clonotype has just a few counts. CDR3: CASSQLLGELGYNEQFF. CDR3 bases: TGCGCCAGCAGCCAACTATTAGGGGAATTAGGTTACAATGAGCAGTTCTTC. The chain recombines TRBV4-3 with TRBJ2-1, with D possibly TRBD1 on 5 matching bases. Germline CDR1 LGHNA, CDR2 YSLEER. The CDR3 has 17 amino acids. Trimming left V 2 bases short and J 4 bases short, with 18 bases between.

In the case of this clonotype: A much larger clone differs from this one at a single base, so this may be a read error. The J gene is TRBJ1-5, the V gene TRBV12-3 or TRBV12-4, with a possible D match to TRBD1 (6 bases). The CDR3 is 14 amino acids. With 8 bases removed from V and 3 bases from J, the gap between germline ends came to 14 bases. The CDR3 DNA reads as TGTGCCAGCTGGGACAAAGTGGACAATCAGCCCCAGCATTTT. Translated, it gives CASWDKVDNQPQHF.

V usage is TRBV7-2 and J usage is TRBJ1-5, with a weak D call TRBD1 (5 bases). Germline-derived CDR1 and CDR2 are SGHTA and FQGNSA. The CDR3 contains 13 residues. The V and J ends lost 5 bases and 3 bases respectively, with 8 bases between them. The CDR3 sequence is CASSVRVNQPQHF. In DNA form, the CDR3 reads TGTGCCAGCAGCGTCAGGGTCAATCAGCCCCAGCATTTT.

The chain couples TRBV23-1 to TRBJ1-4; unclear D gene. TRBV23-1 is labeled an ORF, and its function is uncertain. V dropped 2 bases and J dropped 8 bases, with 6 bases sitting between them. The CDR3 runs to 12 residues. The CDR3 bases are TGCGCCAGCAGTCAACGCGGCGAAAAACTGTTTTTT. Its translation: CASSQRGEKLFF.

This clonotype turned up a few times. The chain uses TRBV11-2 and TRBJ2-1; D ambiguous. The CDR3 is made up of 13 amino acids. V was shortened by 5 bases and J by 11 bases, with 16 bases between the two germline ends. Germline CDR1 is SGHAT and CDR2 is FQNNGV. The CDR3 sequence: CASSLTPETQQFF. The CDR3 DNA reads TGTGCCAGCAGCCTCACCCCGGAGACTCAGCAGTTCTTC. Full variable domain (missing parts from reference TRBV11-2 and TRBJ2-1): EAGVAQSPRYKIIEKRQSVAFWCNPISGHATLYWYQQILGQGPKLLIQFQNNGVVDDSQLPKDRFSAERLKGVDSTLKIQPAKLEDSAVYLCASSLTPETQQFFGPGTRLTVL.

CDR3 sequence: CSARESDLRKTQYF. The DNA of the CDR3 is TGCAGTGCTAGAGAGAGTGACCTACGGAAGACCCAGTACTTC. The rearrangement links TRBV20-1 to TRBJ2-5, with D hard to call. In germline, CDR1 is DFQATT, CDR2 SNEGSKA (reference sequence). The CDR3 has 14 residues. V was trimmed by 0 bases and J by 6 bases, leaving 14 bases between them.

CDR3 DNA sequence: TGTGCCAGCAGCCCACCCACGGGTCGGTTCAACTACAATGAGCAGTTCTTC. Protein sequence: CASSPPTGRFNYNEQFF. The chain joins TRBV7-9 to TRBJ2-1; no definite D call. V lost 5 bases and J 3 bases, leaving 20 bases between the germline ends. The germline V gene has CDR1 SEHNR and CDR2 FQNEAQ (reference sequence). The CDR3 sequence is 17 residues long. The variable domain in full, completed from reference TRBV7-9 and TRBJ2-1, reads DTGVSQNPRHKITKRGQNVTFRCDPISEHNRLYWYRQTLGQGPEFLTYFQNEAQLEKSRLLSDRFSAERPKGSFSTLEIQRTEQGDSAMYLCASSPPTGRFNYNEQFFGPGTRLTVL.

This clonotype came up a few times. The V call is TRBV5-6, the J call TRBJ2-1; 7 nucleotides line up with TRBD1. This CDR3 has 15 amino acids. The ends lost 3 bases at V and 5 bases at J; junction bases unmatched: 8. Germline CDR1 and CDR2: SGHDT and YYEEEE. CDR3 sequence: CASSSEDRRDNEQFF. As DNA, the CDR3 is TGTGCCAGCAGCTCAGAGGACAGGCGGGACAATGAGCAGTTCTTC. Using reference TRBV5-6 and TRBJ2-1 for the parts outside the CDR3, the full variable domain is DAGVTQSPTHLIKTRGQQVTLRCSPKSGHDTVSWYQQALGQGPQFIFQYYEEEERQRGNFPDRFSGHQFPNYSSELNVNALLLGDSALYLCASSSEDRRDNEQFFGPGTRLTVL.

This clonotype was observed a few times. The chain uses TRBV11-2 and TRBJ2-3, with 10 bases fitting TRBD2. V shed 5 bases, J shed 5 bases, and the junction held 4 bases outside the gene matches. The CDR3 is made up of 14 amino acids. The V gene's germline CDR1 is SGHAT and CDR2 FQNNGV. DNA of the CDR3: TGTGCCAGCAGCCCTAGCGGGGGTTTAGATACGCAGTATTTT. This translates into CASSPSGGLDTQYF.

In this sample, this clonotype turned up a few times. The V call is TRBV12-5, the J call TRBJ2-1; 7 positions agree with TRBD2. The germline V gene encodes CDR1 LGHNT and CDR2 FRNRAP. CDR3 length: 13 amino acids. V lost 1 base, J lost 12 bases, and 6 bases stayed unmatched. The CDR3 loop is CASGLESGAPQFF. CDR3 sequence (DNA): TGTGCTAGTGGTTTGGAAAGCGGGGCGCCGCAGTTCTTC. Combining the CDR3 with reference TRBV12-5 and TRBJ2-1 gives the whole variable domain DARVTQTPRHKVTEMGQEVTMRCQPILGHNTVFWYRQTMMQGLELLAYFRNRAPLDDSGMPKDRFSAEMPDATLATLKIQPSEPRDSAVYFCASGLESGAPQFFGPGTRLTVL.

This clonotype was counted between two and nine times. The V call is TRBV10-3, the J call TRBJ2-1; TRBD2 matches at 8 bases. Trimming removed 10 bases from V and 8 bases from J; junction bases left unmatched: 7. CDR3 size: 12 residues. Germline values: CDR1 ENHRY, CDR2 SYGVKD. This chain's CDR3 is CATKAGEDEQFF. CDR3 coding DNA: TGTGCCACCAAAGCGGGAGAGGATGAGCAGTTCTTC.

This clonotype appeared a few times. CDR3 nucleotides: TGTGCCAGCAGCCTACGCGAGAGGGCGCAGTATTTT. It codes for CASSLRERAQYF. This sequence joins TRBV7-2 and TRBJ2-3, with D possibly TRBD2 on 5 matching bases. CDR3 length equals 12 residues. Germline V gives CDR1 SGHTA, CDR2 FQGNSA. V gave up 5 bases and J gave up 10 bases, with 13 bases separating them. Based on the CDR3 plus reference TRBV7-2 and TRBJ2-3, the full variable domain is GAGVSQSPSNKVTEKGKDVELRCDPISGHTALYWYRQSLGQGLEFLIYFQGNSAPDKSGLPSDRFSAERTGGSVSTLTIQRTQQEDSAVYLCASSLRERAQYFGPGTRLTVL.

The DNA for the CDR3 is TGTGCCAGCCTGGACATAAAAAAGTTGGGGACCTTC. Its translation: CASLDIKKLGTF. The rearrangement joins TRBV12-3 or TRBV12-4 to TRBJ1-2; D is possibly TRBD1 (5 bases). The CDR3 sequence is 12 residues long. V was pared by 8 bases and J by 14 bases, with 21 bases between.

The J gene is TRBJ2-7, the V gene TRBV12-3 or TRBV12-4, with 7 bases that match TRBD1. V shed 5 bases and J 4 bases; nucleotides not matched to a gene: 8. The CDR3 loop spans 14 amino acids. CDR3 amino acids: CASSASGQNYEQYF. The CDR3 nucleotides are TGTGCCAGCAGTGCCTCGGGACAGAATTACGAGCAGTACTTC.

The CDR3 loop reads CSANVPGRPEAFF. CDR3 sequence (DNA): TGCAGTGCCAACGTACCGGGACGCCCTGAAGCTTTCTTT. The genes are TRBV20-1 and TRBJ1-1, with a possible D match to TRBD1 (5 bases). Between the trimmed V and J ends, which lost 6 bases and 6 bases, there was a span of 17 bases. The CDR3 consists of 13 residues. From germline, CDR1 is DFQATT and CDR2 SNEGSKA (reference sequence).

This clonotype was picked up many times. The rearrangement links TRBV27 to TRBJ1-5, with no clear D. Germline V gives CDR1 MNHEY, CDR2 SMNVEV (reference sequence). The CDR3 extends over 17 amino acids. Deletions cut 6 bases from V and 0 bases from J, with 18 bases between. The CDR3 coding sequence is TGTGCCAGCAGACAATCGAGTAGAATACATAGCAATCAGCCCCAGCATTTT. Residues: CASRQSSRIHSNQPQHF.

This chain uses TRBV7-9 with TRBJ1-2; D may be TRBD1 (6 bases). The germline V gene has CDR1 SEHNR and CDR2 FQNEAQ (reference sequence). The CDR3 covers 13 residues. V was clipped by 7 bases and J by 4 bases, with 13 bases between them. The CDR3 spells CASNLQGSYGYTF. The CDR3 DNA is TGTGCCAGCAACCTACAGGGCAGCTATGGCTACACCTTC. Filled out from reference TRBV7-9 and TRBJ1-2, the complete variable domain reads DTGVSQNPRHKITKRGQNVTFRCDPISEHNRLYWYRQTLGQGPEFLTYFQNEAQLEKSRLLSDRFSAERPKGSFSTLEIQRTEQGDSAMYLCASNLQGSYGYTFGSGTRLTVV.

This clonotype was recorded a few times. This chain's CDR3 is CASSSGPLGSYEQYF. DNA for the CDR3: TGTGCCAGCAGCTCAGGACCATTAGGCTCCTACGAGCAGTACTTC. This sequence joins TRBV6-2 or TRBV6-3 and TRBJ2-7; D is unresolved. Germline V CDR1 and CDR2: MNHEY, SVGEGT. V was cut by 6 bases and J by 0 bases, with 15 bases left in between. CDR3 length: 15 amino acids.